One and the same sample provided the 21 T cell receptor beta chains below, sequenced in a study of Ad26.COV2.S vaccination and SARS-CoV-2 variants. TCRdb keeps only in-frame clones here, not all; method: immunoSEQ multiplex PCR. The profile covers about 680,000 clones, with around 89% appearing a single time and around 1.4% taken by the ten largest. Stated treatment: around 19 received Ad26.COV2.S at low or high dose, single or two shots; about 5 received placebo; per-sample allocation not given. On day 63 after the first injection, vaccine and placebo recipients gave samples. The sequencing used peripheral blood, collected in a trial of Ad26.COV2.S vaccine versus placebo. These TCRs come from a person aged 18-65 years who received the Ad26.COV2.S COVID-19 vaccine or a placebo.

The J gene is TRBJ1-1, the V gene TRBV29-1; 8 bases align to TRBD1. J gave up 4 bases and V 5 bases, and 3 bases lay outside the gene matches. The CDR3 spans 12 residues. CDR1 is SQVTM, CDR2 ANQGSEA, per germline. This CDR3 is CSVPTGGTEAFF. The CDR3 nucleotides are TGCAGCGTTCCCACAGGGGGCACTGAAGCTTTCTTT.

The J gene is TRBJ1-2, the V gene TRBV28; D is possibly TRBD1 (6 bases). CDR1 and CDR2 from the germline V gene are MDHEN and SYDVKM. V lost 6 bases and J lost 4, with 18 bases in between. The CDR3 is 15 residues long. Written as DNA, the CDR3 is TGTGCCAGCAGCTCCGGACAGTCCCATTTCTATGGCTACACCTTC. Translation gives CASSSGQSHFYGYTF.

The chain combines TRBV25-1 with TRBJ1-4; 8 bases are a match to TRBD1. Trimming removed 4 bases from V and 7 bases from J; junction bases left unmatched: 11. From germline, CDR1 is MGHDK and CDR2 SYGVNS. CDR3 length: 16 residues. The CDR3 nucleotides are TGTGCCAGCAGTGTGGGGACAGGAGCAAGGAGTGAAAAACTGTTTTTT. Its protein product is CASSVGTGARSEKLFF.

The J gene is TRBJ1-1, the V gene TRBV4-3, with TRBD1 identical over 8 bases. CDR3 size: 17 residues. J lost 1 base, V lost 2 bases, and 9 bases had no gene match. Germline V gene data show CDR1 as LGHNA and CDR2 as YSLEER. The CDR3 DNA is TGCGCCAGCAGCCAATCGGGACAGGCGCTCTCGAACACTGAAGCTTTCTTT. Encoded protein: CASSQSGQALSNTEAFF.

CDR3 DNA sequence: TGCAGCGTTGAAGAGAGGGGGAGAGAGACCCAGTACTTC. It translates to CSVEERGRETQYF. The chain joins TRBV29-1 to TRBJ2-5; tentative D call: TRBD1 (6 bases). The germline V and J ends were trimmed by 0 bases and 4 bases, with 9 bases remaining between them. This CDR3 has 13 amino acids. Germline values: CDR1 SQVTM, CDR2 ANQGSEA.

CDR3 residues: CASSYNRGSYEQYF. The CDR3 DNA sequence: TGTGCCAGCAGCTACAACAGGGGTTCCTACGAGCAGTACTTC. The chain combines TRBV7-2 with TRBJ2-7, with 7 nucleotides matching TRBD1. V lost 4 bases, J lost 1 base, and 4 bases stayed unmatched. The CDR3 runs 14 residues. Germline CDR1 and CDR2: SGHTA and FQGNSA.

The rearrangement links TRBV12-3 or TRBV12-4 to TRBJ2-1; D unclear. There are 12 residues in the CDR3. Trimming removed 4 bases from V and 11 bases from J, with 12 bases in between. The CDR3 protein is CASSSGTDKQFF. CDR3 nucleotide sequence: TGTGCCAGCAGTTCCGGAACGGATAAGCAGTTCTTC.

The V call is TRBV5-5, the J call TRBJ1-1; D gene ambiguous. The CDR3 consists of 12 residues. Germline CDR1 reads SGHKS; CDR2 reads YYEKEE (reference sequence). V was shortened by 4 bases and J by 4 bases, with 8 bases between the two germline ends. CDR3 sequence (DNA): TGTGCCAGCAGCCATGCGGGCACTGAAGCTTTCTTT. Translation: CASSHAGTEAFF.

This clone appeared a single time. The chain carries TRBV24-1 and TRBJ2-1, with 10 bases aligning to TRBD1. The CDR3 is 14 amino acids. The germline V gene has CDR1 KGHDR and CDR2 SFDVKD. Unmatched junction bases numbered 3, after V lost 4 bases and J lost 7 bases. The CDR3 bases are TGTGCCACCAGTGACGACAGGGGGCTGAATGAGCAGTTCTTC. This gives the protein CATSDDRGLNEQFF.

This clone was seen more than once but under ten times. V gene TRBV6-1 combines with J gene TRBJ2-7; TRBD2 might be the D (5 bases). This CDR3 contains 14 residues. Germline CDR1 reads MNHNS; CDR2 reads SASEGT. V gave up 2 bases and J gave up 3 bases, with 11 bases separating them. CDR3 in amino acids: CASSERASYYEQYF. The CDR3 nucleotides are TGTGCCAGCAGTGAACGGGCTAGCTACTACGAGCAGTACTTC.

The chain recombines TRBV6-5 with TRBJ1-5, with D hard to call. V lost 0 bases, J lost 9 bases, and 9 bases lay in between. The length of the CDR3 is 13 residues. From germline, CDR1 is MNHEY and CDR2 SVGAGI. This chain's CDR3 is CASSYSESLPQHF. The CDR3 region has the DNA TGTGCCAGCAGTTACTCGGAAAGTCTGCCCCAGCATTTT.

Only a few counts were recorded for this clone. This rearrangement joins TRBV7-9 to TRBJ1-6; TRBD1 is a possible D gene (5 bases). The ends were cut back, 2 bases at V and 7 bases at J, with 12 bases in the middle. This CDR3 spans 15 amino acids. Germline CDR1 reads SEHNR; CDR2 reads FQNEAQ (reference sequence). This chain's CDR3 is CASSLSGAENSPLHF. As DNA, the CDR3 is TGTGCCAGCAGCTTAAGCGGGGCCGAGAATTCACCCCTCCACTTT.

The V gene is TRBV11-2, the J gene TRBJ2-5; D uncertain. Trimming left V 5 bases short and J 6 bases short, with 10 bases between. CDR1 and CDR2 (germline): SGHAT, FQNNGV. This CDR3 contains 12 residues. Here the CDR3 reads CASSLTPQTQYF. The CDR3 DNA reads TGTGCCAGCAGCCTAACGCCCCAGACCCAGTACTTC.

V usage is TRBV7-8 and J usage is TRBJ1-5; 8 nucleotides align to TRBD1. Germline CDR1 SGHVS, CDR2 FQNEAQ. The CDR3 totals 13 residues. J was trimmed by 4 bases and V by 5 bases; bases with no gene match: 1. CDR3 loop: CASSGQGNQPQHF. CDR3 DNA: TGTGCCAGCAGCGGACAGGGAAATCAGCCCCAGCATTTT. Combining the CDR3 with reference TRBV7-8 and TRBJ1-5 gives the whole variable domain GAGVSQSPRYKVAKRGQDVALRCDPISGHVSLFWYQQALGQGPEFLTYFQNEAQLDKSGLPSDRFFAERPEGSVSTLKIQRTQQEDSAVYLCASSGQGNQPQHFGDGTRLSIL.

V gene TRBV28 combines with J gene TRBJ1-6; 9 bases agree with TRBD1. Germline lookup yields CDR1 MDHEN and CDR2 SYDVKM. V dropped 7 bases and J dropped 10; count of bases not matched to a gene: 11. This CDR3 is 15 amino acids long. In DNA form, the CDR3 reads TGTGCCAGCAAAGTCGGGGACAGGGAAAGGTCACCCCTCCACTTT. Its translation is CASKVGDRERSPLHF.

The V call is TRBV2, the J call TRBJ1-1; D not resolved. V lost 10 bases and J 4 bases, leaving 19 bases between the germline ends. Germline CDR1 and CDR2: SNHLY and FYNNEI. The CDR3 is 14 residues long. The CDR3 sequence is CATKGLGMGTEAFF. As DNA, the CDR3 is TGTGCCACCAAAGGCCTGGGAATGGGCACTGAAGCTTTCTTT.

The chain carries TRBV19 and TRBJ2-4, with no clear D. The CDR3 covers 14 residues. The ends were cut back, 5 bases at V and 7 bases at J, with 15 bases in the middle. Germline V gives CDR1 LNHDA, CDR2 SQIVND (reference sequence). The DNA for the CDR3 is TGTGCCAGTAGTCCCAGGACCCTGGGGAACATTCAGTACTTC. The encoded protein is CASSPRTLGNIQYF.

V gene TRBV9 combines with J gene TRBJ2-2, with no clear D. CDR1 and CDR2 from the germline V gene are SGDLS and YYNGEE. V was trimmed by 6 bases and J by 5 bases, leaving 20 bases between them. This CDR3 spans 16 amino acids. The CDR3 DNA reads as TGTGCCAGCACCCGACCCCACCCCGCAGGAACCGGGGAGCTGTTTTTT. Residues: CASTRPHPAGTGELFF. The whole variable domain, remainder taken from reference TRBV9 and TRBJ2-2, is DSGVTQTPKHLITATGQRVTLRCSPRSGDLSVYWYQQSLDQGLQFLIQYYNGEERAKGNILERFSAQQFPDLHSELNLSSLELGDSALYFCASTRPHPAGTGELFFGEGSRLTVL.

The chain carries TRBV2 and TRBJ2-3; 8 nucleotides agree with TRBD2. The CDR3 extends over 16 amino acids. J gave up 0 bases and V 9 bases, and 11 bases lay outside the gene matches. Germline values: CDR1 SNHLY, CDR2 FYNNEI. DNA for the CDR3: TGTGCCAGTAAAACCTACGGGAGGGCCAGCACAGATACGCAGTATTTT. Protein: CASKTYGRASTDTQYF.

This chain uses TRBV19 with TRBJ1-6; D is possibly TRBD1 (6 bases). Germline V gene lookup returns CDR1 LNHDA and CDR2 SQIVND (reference sequence). This CDR3 contains 13 residues. Trimming removed 5 bases at V and 8 bases at J, with 10 bases between. The CDR3 DNA reads TGTGCCAGTAGTGCAAACAGGGATTCACCCCTCCACTTT. Translation: CASSANRDSPLHF.

This chain uses TRBV7-8 with TRBJ2-7, with D hard to call. Germline-derived CDR1 and CDR2 are SGHVS and FQNEAQ. V gave up 3 bases and J gave up 1 base, with 10 bases separating them. The CDR3 has 14 amino acids. Written as DNA, the CDR3 is TGTGCCAGCAGCTTTCGGGCGCTATCCTACGAGCAGTACTTC. Translated, it gives CASSFRALSYEQYF.